This T cell receptor beta chain was captured in a study of T cell responses to AZD1222 COVID-19 vaccine. In regard to this clone: Its antigen remains unknown.

Study findings and constraints: With two AZD1222 doses given, Spike-specific TCR breadth and depth both rose. The number of AZD1222 recipients seropositive at baseline was only five or six.

TCRdb's copy holds only in-frame clones and misses some; the assay was immunoSEQ multiplex PCR. The table lists over 100,000 clones, roughly nine tenths of them singletons, with approximately 7.9% in the top ten. Germline assignment: CDR1 ENHRY and CDR2 SYGVKD. The CDR3 spans 16 residues. The ends lost 0 bases at V and 6 bases at J; junction bases unmatched: 7. The rearrangement links TRBV10-3 to TRBJ1-5; the match to TRBD1 covers 8 bases. This receptor was obtained from an adult in good health. The sample was peripheral blood, taken on day 0 of AZD1222 vaccination. The CDR3 DNA reads as TGTGCCATCAGTGAGTCGGGCGACAGGGGAGTTCAGCCCCAGCATTTT. Protein product: CAISESGDRGVQPQHF.